This is a list of T cell receptor beta chains from one sample in a study of T cells in Graves' hyperthyroidism and ophthalmopathy. TCRdb ran MiXCR on the multiplex PCR reads and lists one entry per CDR3 protein. Of 550,000 to 800,000 distinct CDR3 sequences detected, about 15% appear once; the ten largest clones hold around 7.7%. Sequenced: blood. Receptors were obtained from a young man with Graves' hyperthyroidism. CDR3s include the opening cysteine and the closing phenylalanine or tryptophan. Fields, in order: clone size, V gene, J gene, D gene, CDR3 protein, CDR3 DNA. D genes are given only for firm matches. Rows give clone size only sometimes, using once, few, many, or a class for an expanded clone.

clone_size: once; v_call: TRBV7-2; j_call: TRBJ1-4; d_call: NA; cdr3_aa: CASSLVSVHNEKLFF; cdr3_nt: TGTGCCAGCAGCTTAGTCTCAGTCCATAATGAAAAACTGTTTTTT
clone_size: NA; v_call: TRBV20-1; j_call: TRBJ2-1; d_call: NA; cdr3_aa: CSAPIRSGYNEQFF; cdr3_nt: TGCAGTGCCCCAATCCGGAGCGGTTACAATGAGCAGTTCTTC
clone_size: few; v_call: TRBV20-1; j_call: TRBJ2-7; d_call: NA; cdr3_aa: CSARLGAGGTEQYF; cdr3_nt: TGCAGTGCTCGACTAGGGGCAGGGGGGACGGAGCAGTACTTC
clone_size: NA; v_call: TRBV24-1; j_call: TRBJ2-2; d_call: TRBD2; cdr3_aa: CATSDPGLAESPTGELFF; cdr3_nt: TGTGCCACCAGTGACCCCGGACTAGCAGAATCACCCACCGGGGAGCTGTTTTTT
clone_size: NA; v_call: TRBV7-9; j_call: TRBJ2-2; d_call: NA; cdr3_aa: CASSKGTGELFF; cdr3_nt: TGTGCCAGCAGCAAGGGCACCGGGGAGCTGTTTTTT
clone_size: NA; v_call: TRBV18; j_call: TRBJ1-6; d_call: NA; cdr3_aa: CASSPEYNSPLHF; cdr3_nt: TGTGCCAGCTCACCGGAATATAATTCACCCCTCCACTTT
clone_size: NA; v_call: TRBV7-9; j_call: TRBJ2-3; d_call: TRBD2; cdr3_aa: CASSLASAGADMQYF; cdr3_nt: TGTGCCAGCAGCTTAGCTTCCGCGGGAGCAGATATGCAGTATTTT
clone_size: many; v_call: TRBV5-1; j_call: TRBJ2-3; d_call: NA; cdr3_aa: CASYQGTSTDTQYF; cdr3_nt: TGCGCCAGCTACCAGGGAACTAGCACAGATACGCAGTATTTT
clone_size: many; v_call: TRBV12-3/TRBV12-4; j_call: TRBJ2-1; d_call: TRBD2; cdr3_aa: CASSPSLGLAGDNEQFF; cdr3_nt: TGTGCCAGCAGCCCCTCCCTGGGGCTAGCGGGGGACAATGAGCAGTTCTTC
clone_size: NA; v_call: TRBV7-6; j_call: TRBJ2-2; d_call: TRBD2; cdr3_aa: CASSPPGLAGGELFF; cdr3_nt: TGTGCCAGCAGCCCTCCGGGACTAGCGGGCGGGGAGCTGTTTTTT
clone_size: once; v_call: TRBV10-3; j_call: TRBJ1-2; d_call: NA; cdr3_aa: CAISVTGFRSQDGYTF; cdr3_nt: TGTGCCATCAGTGTGACAGGTTTCAGGTCCCAGGATGGCTACACCTTC
clone_size: many; v_call: TRBV11-2; j_call: TRBJ2-7; d_call: NA; cdr3_aa: CASSSSSSYEQYF; cdr3_nt: TGTGCCAGCAGCTCGTCGAGCTCCTACGAGCAGTACTTC
clone_size: many; v_call: TRBV11-3; j_call: TRBJ2-1; d_call: TRBD2; cdr3_aa: CASSLEGTSGSTDEQFF; cdr3_nt: TGTGCCAGCAGCTTAGAGGGGACTAGCGGGAGTACCGATGAGCAGTTCTTC
clone_size: NA; v_call: TRBV5-4; j_call: TRBJ2-3; d_call: NA; cdr3_aa: CASSLADWRTDTQYF; cdr3_nt: TGTGCCAGCAGCCTGGCGGACTGGCGCACAGATACGCAGTATTTT
clone_size: few; v_call: TRBV20-1; j_call: TRBJ2-2; d_call: NA; cdr3_aa: CSARTVKSANTGELFF; cdr3_nt: TGCAGTGCTCGGACAGTAAAATCCGCGAACACCGGGGAGCTGTTTTTT
clone_size: NA; v_call: TRBV28; j_call: TRBJ1-3; d_call: NA; cdr3_aa: CASSVREYGNTIYF; cdr3_nt: TGTGCCAGCAGTGTACGAGAATACGGAAACACCATATATTTT
clone_size: NA; v_call: TRBV5-6; j_call: TRBJ1-2; d_call: NA; cdr3_aa: CASSLALTVEGYTF; cdr3_nt: TGTGCCAGCAGCTTGGCCCTTACAGTTGAAGGCTACACCTTC
clone_size: few; v_call: TRBV12-3/TRBV12-4; j_call: TRBJ1-2; d_call: NA; cdr3_aa: CASSPQIQRVVPYGYTF; cdr3_nt: TGTGCCAGCAGTCCACAAATACAGAGGGTGGTCCCCTATGGCTACACCTTC
clone_size: NA; v_call: TRBV7-3; j_call: TRBJ2-3; d_call: NA; cdr3_aa: CASSPRPGQLATDTQYF; cdr3_nt: TGTGCCAGCAGCCCTCGGCCAGGGCAGTTAGCCACAGATACGCAGTATTTT
clone_size: few; v_call: TRBV24-1; j_call: TRBJ2-1; d_call: NA; cdr3_aa: CATSDLPSRVDEQFF; cdr3_nt: TGTGCCACCAGTGATTTGCCTTCGAGGGTTGATGAGCAGTTCTTC
clone_size: NA; v_call: TRBV6-2/TRBV6-3; j_call: TRBJ2-7; d_call: NA; cdr3_aa: CASTTHPSYEQYF; cdr3_nt: TGTGCCAGCACTACTCATCCGTCCTACGAGCAGTACTTC
clone_size: NA; v_call: TRBV28; j_call: TRBJ1-5; d_call: NA; cdr3_aa: CANTVLGGYSNQPQHF; cdr3_nt: TGTGCCAACACCGTACTGGGGGGGTATAGCAATCAGCCCCAGCATTTT
clone_size: many; v_call: TRBV25-1; j_call: TRBJ2-7; d_call: TRBD2; cdr3_aa: CASSGAGEVDEQYF; cdr3_nt: TGTGCCAGCAGTGGGGCGGGAGAAGTCGACGAGCAGTACTTC
clone_size: few; v_call: TRBV7-9; j_call: TRBJ2-2; d_call: NA; cdr3_aa: CASSLAAVHNTGELFF; cdr3_nt: TGTGCCAGCAGCTTAGCAGCGGTTCATAACACCGGGGAGCTGTTTTTT
clone_size: many; v_call: TRBV18; j_call: TRBJ1-2; d_call: TRBD1; cdr3_aa: CASSPRQGANYGYTF; cdr3_nt: TGTGCCAGCTCACCGAGACAGGGGGCTAACTATGGCTACACCTTC
clone_size: few; v_call: TRBV29-1; j_call: TRBJ2-5; d_call: NA; cdr3_aa: CSVNRGGGETQYF; cdr3_nt: TGCAGCGTCAACAGGGGAGGGGGAGAGACCCAGTACTTC
clone_size: few; v_call: TRBV12-5; j_call: TRBJ1-6; d_call: NA; cdr3_aa: CASGLVQGGSSYNSPLHF; cdr3_nt: TGTGCTAGTGGTTTGGTCCAGGGCGGGAGCTCCTATAATTCACCCCTCCACTTT
clone_size: many; v_call: TRBV28; j_call: TRBJ1-5; d_call: NA; cdr3_aa: CASSLLGENSNQPQHF; cdr3_nt: TGTGCCAGCAGTTTATTAGGGGAGAATAGCAATCAGCCCCAGCATTTT